This T cell receptor beta chain was recorded in a study of cytotoxic CD8 clonotypes in ibrutinib-treated CLL. The CDR3 extends over 17 amino acids. Germline V lookup: CDR1 MGHDK, CDR2 SYGVNS. Trimming cost V 1 base and J 2 bases; bases outside gene matches: 6. Sequencing was performed with immunoSEQ multiplex PCR; in TCRdb, only in-frame clones are kept and a portion is missing. The data hold a few hundred thousand clones, with roughly 70% observed a single time. Sequenced material: PBMCs, taken after 36 months of ibrutinib treatment. The chain recombines TRBV25-1 with TRBJ2-3; 10 bases match TRBD2. The receptor's source is a human donor with chronic lymphocytic leukemia. CDR3 in DNA: TGTGCCAGCAGTGAATTAGCCGGGACTAGCGACACAGATACGCAGTATTTT. Its translation: CASSELAGTSDTDTQYF.